This T cell receptor (beta chain) was identified during a study of T cell responses to AZD1222 COVID-19 vaccine. About the research overall: Second-dose timings of about 4 or about 12 weeks were pooled.

Here immunoSEQ multiplex PCR was the method, and the copy in TCRdb shows in-frame clones only, minus some. The profile shows roughly 130,000 clones, about 90% of them singletons. As regards this clone: Its antigen remains unidentified.

Study results and limitations: Only a handful of AZD1222 recipients were seropositive at baseline. Reportedly, nearly half the spike-specific TCRs target unmutated variant regions. Following two doses of AZD1222, Spike-specific TCR breadth and depth rose.

The germline V gene has CDR1 GTSNPN and CDR2 SVGIG (reference sequence). This CDR3 has 13 amino acids. The ends were cut back, 5 bases at V and 2 bases at J, with 12 bases in the middle. This sample comprised peripheral blood, obtained on day 0 of AZD1222 vaccination. The TCR sequence derives from an adult in good health. The V gene is TRBV30, the J gene TRBJ1-2, with no clear D. The CDR3: CAWHSNSNYGYTF. The CDR3 bases are TGTGCCTGGCACTCGAACAGCAACTATGGCTACACCTTC.